A single sample is the source of the 32 T cell receptor beta chains below, sequenced in a study of cytomegalovirus exposure and HLA in healthy donors. Primers included in the PCR were 60 Vbeta and 13 Jbeta primers. Method: immunoSEQ multiplex PCR; TCRdb's copy keeps in-frame clones and lacks some. The sample has 130,000 to 150,000 clones, about four fifths seen once. The sequenced sample consisted of PBMCs. The source is a man aged 35 to 55 in good health and CMV-seropositive.

The chain links TRBV6-5 to TRBJ1-1; D is perhaps TRBD1 (6 bases). V dropped 2 bases and J dropped 0 bases, with 10 bases sitting between them. Germline assignment: CDR1 MNHEY and CDR2 SVGAGI. This CDR3 spans 15 amino acids. CDR3 protein: CASSYGDTLNTEAFF. The DNA for the CDR3 is TGTGCCAGCAGTTACGGGGACACTTTGAACACTGAAGCTTTCTTT.

The gene calls are TRBV28 and TRBJ1-5; 7 positions agree with TRBD1. CDR1 is MDHEN and CDR2 is SYDVKM in the germline V gene. The CDR3 is 15 residues long. V shed 6 bases, J shed 0 bases, and the junction held 5 bases outside the gene matches. CDR3 in DNA: TGTGCCAGCAGGGGACAGTCACATAGCAATCAGCCCCAGCATTTT. Its protein is CASRGQSHSNQPQHF.

This chain connects TRBV29-1 to TRBJ1-1; D uncertain. The CDR3 is 13 amino acids. V shed 7 bases and J shed 4 bases, with 16 bases lying between them. Germline lookup yields CDR1 SQVTM and CDR2 ANQGSEA. The chain's CDR3 is CSAPAGGGTEAFF. CDR3 nucleotide sequence: TGCAGCGCTCCGGCGGGTGGCGGCACTGAAGCTTTCTTT. Supplemented by reference TRBV29-1 and TRBJ1-1, the full variable domain reads SAVISQKPSRDICQRGTSLTIQCQVDSQVTMMFWYRQQPGQSLTLIATANQGSEATYESGFVIDKFPISRPNLTFSTLTVSNMSPEDSSIYLCSAPAGGGTEAFFGQGTRLTVV.

The rearrangement joins TRBV27 to TRBJ2-7; no clear D. This CDR3 comprises 13 residues. The V and J ends lost 8 bases and 0 bases respectively, with 11 bases between them. Per the germline V gene, CDR1 is MNHEY and CDR2 is SMNVEV (reference sequence). The CDR3 region is CASSQLGSYEQYF. CDR3 nucleotide sequence: TGTGCCAGCTCTCAACTCGGCTCCTACGAGCAGTACTTC.

This rearrangement joins TRBV19 to TRBJ1-1; D uncertain. The CDR3 has 11 amino acids. Germline V CDR1 and CDR2: LNHDA, SQIVND (reference sequence). Between the trimmed V and J ends, which lost 3 bases and 4 bases, there was a span of 3 bases. The CDR3 DNA is TGTGCCAGTAGTATCGGCACTGAAGCTTTCTTT. The encoded protein is CASSIGTEAFF.

The J gene is TRBJ2-5, the V gene TRBV7-9; TRBD2 is a possible D gene (5 bases). The CDR3 has 15 residues. The V end lost 6 bases, the J end lost 4 bases, and 18 bases lay between the germline ends. The germline CDR1 and CDR2 sequences are SEHNR and FQNEAQ (reference sequence). In DNA, the CDR3 is TGTGCCAGCAGGCCACCCGGGGTAGGGAGAGAGACCCAGTACTTC. Translating gives CASRPPGVGRETQYF.

The chain combines TRBV6-6 with TRBJ2-7; 9 nucleotides line up with TRBD1. Germline CDR1 and CDR2: MNHNY and SVGAGI (reference sequence). The junction had 2 bases not matched to a gene; V was cut back by 4 bases and J by 4 bases. The CDR3 is made up of 13 amino acids. CDR3: CASSSGTGYEQYF. DNA for the CDR3: TGTGCCAGCAGTTCGGGGACAGGGTACGAGCAGTACTTC.

This clone was seen a single time. V is TRBV5-1 and J is TRBJ2-5; 12 positions match TRBD2. Germline V gene lookup returns CDR1 SGHRS and CDR2 YFSETQ. Trimming took 3 bases from V and 5 from J; bases not matched to a gene: 2. This CDR3 region has 14 residues. In DNA form, the CDR3 reads TGCGCCAGCAGCTCTGGGACTAGCGGGGAGACCCAGTACTTC. Protein: CASSSGTSGETQYF.

The chain recombines TRBV19 with TRBJ2-7; the D gene is possibly TRBD2 (6 bases). The CDR3 runs 16 residues. Germline assignment: CDR1 LNHDA and CDR2 SQIVND (reference sequence). V was pared by 2 bases and J by 2 bases, with 16 bases between. CDR3 DNA sequence: TGTGCCAGTAGTATATGGGTCGGGACTCCTACCTACGAGCAGTACTTC. Its protein is CASSIWVGTPTYEQYF.

The CDR3 is CASSLPSEDTQYF. The CDR3 DNA reads TGTGCCAGTAGTCTGCCTAGCGAAGATACGCAGTATTTT. The chain uses TRBV19 and TRBJ2-3, with a tentative D call TRBD2 (6 bases). The CDR3 contains 13 residues. The V gene's germline CDR1 is LNHDA and CDR2 SQIVND (reference sequence). Trimming left V 5 bases short and J 5 bases short, with 11 bases between. Full variable domain (missing parts from reference TRBV19 and TRBJ2-3): DGGITQSPKYLFRKEGQNVTLSCEQNLNHDAMYWYRQDPGQGLRLIYYSQIVNDFQKGDIAEGYSVSREKKESFPLTVTSAQKNPTAFYLCASSLPSEDTQYFGPGTRLTVL.

This chain connects TRBV20-1 to TRBJ1-2; possibly TRBD1 for D (6 bases). CDR3 size: 11 residues. In germline, CDR1 is DFQATT, CDR2 SNEGSKA (reference sequence). The CDR3 coding sequence is TGCAGAGCGGGGACAAGCTATGGCTACACCTTC. It codes for CRAGTSYGYTF.

This clone was found a few times. The V call is TRBV19, the J call TRBJ1-2, with D unclear. This CDR3 has 13 residues. V lost 5 bases to trimming and J lost 2 bases, with 9 bases between them. Per the germline V gene, CDR1 is LNHDA and CDR2 is SQIVND (reference sequence). In nucleotides, the CDR3 is TGTGCCAGTAGTTTACTTTTAAACTATGGCTACACCTTC. Its translation: CASSLLLNYGYTF.

The gene calls are TRBV25-1 and TRBJ1-4, with 7 bases identical to TRBD1. Germline V gene sequence: CDR1 MGHDK, CDR2 SYGVNS. V trimming: 7 bases; J trimming: 4 bases; junction bases outside the gene matches: 6. There are 14 residues in the CDR3. For the CDR3, the DNA is TGTGCCAGCACTATGACAGGGAATAATGAAAAACTGTTTTTT. Its translation: CASTMTGNNEKLFF.

The chain combines TRBV4-3 with TRBJ1-6, with D tentatively TRBD1 (5 bases). With 0 bases removed from V and 9 bases from J, the gap between germline ends came to 9 bases. The germline CDR1 and CDR2 sequences are LGHNA and YSLEER. CDR3 length: 14 residues. As DNA, the CDR3 is TGCGCCAGCAGCCAAGAAAGACAGCTTTCACCCCTCCACTTT. The encoded protein is CASSQERQLSPLHF.

The sample holds a few counts of this clone. This rearrangement joins TRBV5-1 to TRBJ2-2, with 7 bases fitting TRBD2. The V gene end was trimmed by 1 base and the J gene end by 5 bases; junction bases not matched to a gene: 8. The CDR3 totals 16 residues. Germline-derived CDR1 and CDR2 are SGHRS and YFSETQ. Written as DNA, the CDR3 is TGCGCCAGCAGCTTGAGAACTCGGGGAGGGACCGGGGAGCTGTTTTTT. Encoded protein: CASSLRTRGGTGELFF.

V and J are TRBV7-8 and TRBJ2-1; 9 bases are a match to TRBD2. The length of the CDR3 is 18 residues. The ends lost 0 bases at V and 7 bases at J; junction bases unmatched: 13. Germline CDR1 reads SGHVS; CDR2 reads FQNEAQ. CDR3 bases: TGTGCCAGCAGCTTAGCGGTACCTTTTAGCGGGAGTGGTAATGAGCAGTTCTTC. It codes for CASSLAVPFSGSGNEQFF.

Worth noting for this clone: The junction departs from the called germline gene at one end, perhaps through a read error. The chain has TRBV7-9 and TRBJ2-2; D perhaps matches TRBD1 (6 bases). CDR1 and CDR2 (germline): SEHNR, FQNEAQ (reference sequence). The CDR3 is 13 amino acids. This CDR3 is CSSTIGGAWELFF. The CDR3 nucleotides read TGTTCCAGCACCATAGGGGGTGCCTGGGAGCTGTTTTTT.

The chain couples TRBV12-5 to TRBJ1-1; D not certain. Trimming took 6 bases from V and 6 from J, leaving 11 bases between them. CDR3 length equals 12 residues. Looked up from germline, CDR1 is LGHNT and CDR2 is FRNRAP. Here the CDR3 reads CASGPYLAEAFF. CDR3 DNA: TGTGCTAGTGGCCCCTATCTCGCTGAAGCTTTCTTT.

CDR3 coding DNA: TGTGCCAGCAGCGTAGGCGGGACAGGGGTTAACACCATATATTTT. It encodes CASSVGGTGVNTIYF. The gene calls are TRBV9 and TRBJ1-3, with 10 nucleotides matching TRBD1. Germline V CDR1 and CDR2: SGDLS, YYNGEE. The junction had 4 bases not matched to a gene; V was cut back by 0 bases and J by 7 bases. The CDR3 spans 15 residues.

This chain connects TRBV7-9 to TRBJ2-3; D gene unclear. Germline V lookup: CDR1 SEHNR, CDR2 FQNEAQ (reference sequence). V lost 1 base to trimming and J lost 6 bases, with 14 bases between them. This CDR3 spans 15 amino acids. CDR3 nucleotides: TGTGCCAGCAGCTTAGGAGGCTCTCCGACGGATACGCAGTATTTT. It is translated as CASSLGGSPTDTQYF.

This clone was seen a single time. The chain employs TRBV19 and TRBJ1-5; tentatively, D is TRBD1 (5 bases). V lost 5 bases to trimming and J lost 8 bases, with 13 bases between them. The CDR3 contains 13 residues. The germline gives CDR1 LNHDA, CDR2 SQIVND (reference sequence). The DNA for the CDR3 is TGTGCCAGTAGTCGACAGACAATAGAGCCCCAGCATTTT. Its translation: CASSRQTIEPQHF.

The sample holds one count of this clone. V and J are TRBV7-6 and TRBJ2-1; D is possibly TRBD1 (5 bases). Trimming took off 1 base at V and 8 bases at J, with 12 bases between the two ends. Germline loops: CDR1 SGHVS, CDR2 FNYEAQ. The CDR3 extends over 14 amino acids. This CDR3 is CASSLVAGYDEQFF. As DNA, the CDR3 is TGTGCCAGCAGCTTAGTGGCAGGGTATGATGAGCAGTTCTTC.

This sequence joins TRBV4-3 and TRBJ2-7, with a weak D call TRBD2 (5 bases). This CDR3 has 16 residues. Between the trimmed V and J ends, which lost 0 bases and 0 bases, there was a span of 12 bases. CDR1 and CDR2 from the germline V gene are LGHNA and YSLEER. In DNA form, the CDR3 reads TGCGCCAGCAGCCAAGATCGGGGTACCTACTCCTACGAGCAGTACTTC. Its translation: CASSQDRGTYSYEQYF.

This clone occurred a few times. The V call is TRBV4-1, the J call TRBJ1-1, with D possibly TRBD1 on 6 matching bases. The V gene's germline CDR1 is MGHRA and CDR2 YSYEKL. V was clipped by 1 base and J by 3 bases, with 12 bases between them. The CDR3 has 15 residues. This CDR3 is CASSQATQGDTEAFF. The CDR3 bases are TGCGCCAGCAGCCAAGCTACACAGGGTGACACTGAAGCTTTCTTT.

The chain uses TRBV4-1 and TRBJ2-4, with a tentative D call TRBD1 (5 bases). Trimming took 1 base from V and 0 from J, leaving 16 bases between them. The CDR3 contains 18 residues. The germline V gene has CDR1 MGHRA and CDR2 YSYEKL. The CDR3: CASSQGQGLDLAKNIQYF. DNA of the CDR3: TGCGCCAGCAGCCAAGGTCAGGGTCTCGACCTAGCCAAAAACATTCAGTACTTC.

The chain has TRBV5-1 and TRBJ1-1; D remains unclear. CDR1 SGHRS and CDR2 YFSETQ come from the germline V gene. The CDR3 has 14 amino acids. The V end was cut by 0 bases, the J end by 6 bases, with 12 bases between. CDR3 in amino acids: CASSLGGSVAEAFF. CDR3 in DNA: TGCGCCAGCAGCTTGGGAGGGTCGGTGGCTGAAGCTTTCTTT.

The CDR3 loop is CASSRNIAGTDTQYF. CDR3 DNA: TGTGCCAGCAGCCGGAACATAGCGGGCACAGATACGCAGTATTTT. The rearrangement uses TRBV7-2 and TRBJ2-3; a possible D gene is TRBD2 (6 bases). Trimming cost V 5 bases and J 1 base, with 13 bases left between them. CDR1 is SGHTA, CDR2 FQGNSA, per germline. The CDR3 totals 15 residues.

The CDR3 spells CASSFNRELNTEAFF. CDR3 DNA: TGTGCCAGCAGTTTTAACAGGGAACTGAACACTGAAGCTTTCTTT. V gene TRBV28 combines with J gene TRBJ1-1, with D tentatively TRBD1 (6 bases). Germline V gives CDR1 MDHEN, CDR2 SYDVKM. V lost 3 bases, J lost 0 bases, and 11 bases lay in between. The CDR3 has 15 residues.

The gene calls are TRBV5-4 and TRBJ2-5; D gene ambiguous. The CDR3 extends over 13 amino acids. Trimming left V 5 bases short and J 7 bases short, with 15 bases between. Germline values: CDR1 SGHNT, CDR2 YYREEE (reference sequence). This CDR3 reads CASSPKTLGTQYF. CDR3 DNA: TGTGCCAGCAGTCCCAAGACTTTGGGGACCCAGTACTTC.

This clone was detected only once. The CDR3 DNA reads as TGTGCCAGCAGCGCCCAGGACAGTATATTGAGCTCCTACGAGCAGTACTTC. It specifies CASSAQDSILSSYEQYF. The chain has TRBV9 and TRBJ2-7; a weak D match, TRBD1 (6 bases). Looked up from germline, CDR1 is SGDLS and CDR2 is YYNGEE. V was trimmed by 3 bases and J by 0 bases, leaving 19 bases between them. The CDR3 has 17 amino acids.

This chain links TRBV7-3 with TRBJ1-2, with 9 bases identical to TRBD1. V shed 6 bases and J 7 bases; nucleotides not matched to a gene: 6. CDR3 length: 13 amino acids. The germline gives CDR1 SGHTA, CDR2 FQGTGA. CDR3 nucleotides: TGTGCCAGCAGTTGGGGACAGGGTGCTGGCTACACCTTC. It is translated as CASSWGQGAGYTF. Full variable domain (missing parts from reference TRBV7-3 and TRBJ1-2): GAGVSQTPSNKVTEKGKYVELRCDPISGHTALYWYRQSLGQGPEFLIYFQGTGAADDSGLPNDRFFAVRPEGSVSTLKIQRTERGDSAVYLCASSWGQGAGYTFGSGTRLTVV.

As to this clone: In the same sample, other DNA sequences code for this CDR3. V and J are TRBV18 and TRBJ1-1, with D possibly matching TRBD1 (6 bases). Germline CDR1 reads KGHSH; CDR2 reads LQKENI. The length of the CDR3 is 15 residues. Trimming removed 3 bases from V and 3 bases from J, with 14 bases in between. The CDR3 spells CASSPLQGGDTEAFF. DNA of the CDR3: TGTGCCAGCTCACCGCTGCAAGGGGGGGACACTGAAGCTTTCTTT.